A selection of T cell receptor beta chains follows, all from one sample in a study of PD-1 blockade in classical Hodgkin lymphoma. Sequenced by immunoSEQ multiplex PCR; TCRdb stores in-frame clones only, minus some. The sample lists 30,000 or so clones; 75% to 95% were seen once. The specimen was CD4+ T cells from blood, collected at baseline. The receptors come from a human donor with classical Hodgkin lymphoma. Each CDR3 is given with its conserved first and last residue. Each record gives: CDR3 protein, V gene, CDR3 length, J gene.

CDR3 protein: CASSLDPLPGVDTQYF
V gene: TRBV7-2
CDR3 length: 16
J gene: TRBJ2-3

CDR3 protein: CASSIRARGTEAFF
V gene: TRBV19
CDR3 length: 14
J gene: TRBJ1-1

CDR3 protein: CASSLAGTSSETQYF
V gene: TRBV5-6
CDR3 length: 15
J gene: TRBJ2-5

CDR3 protein: CASTLGLAGSNTGELFF
V gene: TRBV5-1
CDR3 length: 17
J gene: TRBJ2-2

CDR3 protein: CASRGQGRSRTSYNEQFF
V gene: TRBV7-2
CDR3 length: 18
J gene: TRBJ2-1

CDR3 protein: CASSLDSISFEQFF
V gene: TRBV11-2
CDR3 length: 14
J gene: TRBJ2-1

CDR3 protein: CASSRAGQRRTEAFF
V gene: TRBV28
CDR3 length: 15
J gene: TRBJ1-1

CDR3 protein: CASSPANTNYGYTF
V gene: TRBV5-1
CDR3 length: 14
J gene: TRBJ1-2

CDR3 protein: CASSPGTSVYNEQFF
V gene: TRBV19
CDR3 length: 15
J gene: TRBJ2-1

CDR3 protein: CASSYLAGGYTF
V gene: TRBV6-6
CDR3 length: 12
J gene: TRBJ1-2

CDR3 protein: CASSSRGGTEAFF
V gene: TRBV5-1
CDR3 length: 13
J gene: TRBJ1-1

CDR3 protein: CASSLDGVNTEAFF
V gene: TRBV5-1
CDR3 length: 14
J gene: TRBJ1-1

CDR3 protein: CASSEYWNSPLHF
V gene: TRBV25-1
CDR3 length: 13
J gene: TRBJ1-6

CDR3 protein: CASSLGGPSVRETQYF
V gene: TRBV11-2
CDR3 length: 16
J gene: TRBJ2-5

CDR3 protein: CASSQISGGVGSQETQYF
V gene: TRBV14
CDR3 length: 18
J gene: TRBJ2-5

CDR3 protein: CASSYMTGAGELFF
V gene: TRBV11-3
CDR3 length: 14
J gene: TRBJ2-2

CDR3 protein: CASSENELKGYTF
V gene: TRBV2
CDR3 length: 13
J gene: TRBJ1-2

CDR3 protein: CASIRGSSYNEQFF
V gene: TRBV25-1
CDR3 length: 14
J gene: TRBJ2-1

CDR3 protein: CASSVQGYNEQFF
V gene: TRBV9
CDR3 length: 13
J gene: TRBJ2-1

CDR3 protein: CASSLDSGLSYNEQFF
V gene: TRBV5-1
CDR3 length: 16
J gene: TRBJ2-1

CDR3 protein: CAWSVLAGEFGEQFF
V gene: TRBV30
CDR3 length: 15
J gene: TRBJ2-1

CDR3 protein: CAIRDTDRGGAFF
V gene: TRBV10-3
CDR3 length: 13
J gene: TRBJ1-1

CDR3 protein: CASSFLAEGYTF
V gene: TRBV7-9
CDR3 length: 12
J gene: TRBJ1-2

CDR3 protein: CASSSGSAGGLNEQFF
V gene: TRBV7-7
CDR3 length: 16
J gene: TRBJ2-1

CDR3 protein: CSVGDRGYEQYF
V gene: TRBV29-1
CDR3 length: 12
J gene: TRBJ2-7

CDR3 protein: CASTQESWTGELFF
V gene: TRBV6-4
CDR3 length: 14
J gene: TRBJ2-2

CDR3 protein: CASSRGWEKLFF
V gene: TRBV28
CDR3 length: 12
J gene: TRBJ1-4

CDR3 protein: CASSLETSGRAETDTQYF
V gene: TRBV5-4
CDR3 length: 18
J gene: TRBJ2-3

CDR3 protein: CAWSAQGGPPPPNEQFF
V gene: TRBV30
CDR3 length: 17
J gene: TRBJ2-1

CDR3 protein: CASSISQGGSQPQHF
V gene: TRBV19
CDR3 length: 15
J gene: TRBJ1-5

CDR3 protein: CASSLGPYYGYTF
V gene: TRBV19
CDR3 length: 13
J gene: TRBJ1-2

CDR3 protein: CASSAAGRPNYGYTF
V gene: TRBV11-2
CDR3 length: 15
J gene: TRBJ1-2

CDR3 protein: CASSQDRDGGETQYF
V gene: TRBV4-1
CDR3 length: 15
J gene: TRBJ2-5

CDR3 protein: CASSVKGPAAEKLFF
V gene: TRBV2
CDR3 length: 15
J gene: TRBJ1-4

CDR3 protein: CASRSQGTGELFF
V gene: TRBV2
CDR3 length: 13
J gene: TRBJ2-2

CDR3 protein: CASSFRGRNQPQHF
V gene: TRBV28
CDR3 length: 14
J gene: TRBJ1-5

CDR3 protein: CASSRELVYEQYF
V gene: TRBV7-9
CDR3 length: 13
J gene: TRBJ2-7

CDR3 protein: CAWTITGASYNEQFF
V gene: TRBV30
CDR3 length: 15
J gene: TRBJ2-1

CDR3 protein: CASRFVAGRDEKLFF
V gene: TRBV5-1
CDR3 length: 15
J gene: TRBJ1-4

CDR3 protein: CAWSGSSVVGELFF
V gene: TRBV30
CDR3 length: 14
J gene: TRBJ2-2

CDR3 protein: CASSPLDTYEQYF
V gene: TRBV5-6
CDR3 length: 13
J gene: TRBJ2-7

CDR3 protein: CASSPRTSGIHEQYF
V gene: TRBV18
CDR3 length: 15
J gene: TRBJ2-7

CDR3 protein: CASSWDISGANVLTF
V gene: TRBV5-1
CDR3 length: 15
J gene: TRBJ2-6

CDR3 protein: CASQSTGDPGELFF
V gene: TRBV9
CDR3 length: 14
J gene: TRBJ2-2

CDR3 protein: CAWKKFENTIYF
V gene: TRBV30
CDR3 length: 12
J gene: TRBJ1-3

CDR3 protein: CASSRTSGRPSSYNEQFF
V gene: TRBV11-2
CDR3 length: 18
J gene: TRBJ2-1

CDR3 protein: CASSPVGSNLVANTGELFF
V gene: TRBV18
CDR3 length: 19
J gene: TRBJ2-2